Shown below are 10 T cell receptor beta chains from a single sample sequenced in a study of cytomegalovirus exposure and HLA in healthy donors. The PCR had 60 Vbeta and 13 Jbeta primers. Profiling relied on immunoSEQ multiplex PCR, and the TCRdb table lists in-frame clones only, not all of them. The sample data list about 82,000 clones. The sequenced material came from PBMCs. Receptors originate from a woman in her thirties in good health and CMV-seronegative.

The CDR3 nucleotides read TGTGCCAGCAGTTACCGCGGACAGGGGAGTACTCACGAGCAGTACTTC. It codes for CASSYRGQGSTHEQYF. The V gene is TRBV27, the J gene TRBJ2-7, with 9 bases lining up with TRBD1. Germline CDR1 is MNHEY and CDR2 is SMNVEV (reference sequence). This CDR3 has 16 amino acids. The J segment lost 5 bases and the V segment lost 4 bases, leaving 12 bases of the junction unmatched.

The chain employs TRBV19 and TRBJ1-6; 7 bases match TRBD1. The CDR3 covers 15 residues. Germline CDR1 LNHDA, CDR2 SQIVND (reference sequence). With V trimmed by 10 bases and J by 2 bases, 8 bases remained unmatched. The CDR3 reads CATTPGTAYNSPLHF. In DNA, the CDR3 is TGTGCCACCACACCCGGGACAGCCTATAATTCACCCCTCCACTTT.

The chain employs TRBV29-1 and TRBJ1-1, with 7 nucleotides matching TRBD1. V shed 4 bases, J shed 4 bases, and the junction held 12 bases outside the gene matches. This CDR3 has 15 residues. Germline V gene lookup returns CDR1 SQVTM and CDR2 ANQGSEA. CDR3 sequence reads: CSVVGRGLLGTEAFF. The DNA of the CDR3 is TGCAGCGTTGTGGGCAGGGGGTTGTTGGGCACTGAAGCTTTCTTT.

The V gene is TRBV4-1, the J gene TRBJ2-7; the match to TRBD1 covers 8 bases. V was clipped by 4 bases and J by 4 bases; unmatched bases: 9. This CDR3 spans 15 amino acids. Germline V gives CDR1 MGHRA, CDR2 YSYEKL. The CDR3 sequence: CASSPGQGPIYEQYF. The CDR3, as DNA: TGCGCCAGCAGCCCCGGACAGGGTCCTATATACGAGCAGTACTTC.

The gene calls are TRBV19 and TRBJ1-1; 7 bases are a match to TRBD1. Germline V gene data show CDR1 as LNHDA and CDR2 as SQIVND (reference sequence). V dropped 1 base and J dropped 4; count of bases not matched to a gene: 6. The CDR3 spans 15 residues. CDR3 nucleotides: TGTGCCAGTAGTATAGGTCCACAGGGGAGCACTGAAGCTTTCTTT. Encoded protein: CASSIGPQGSTEAFF. Using reference TRBV19 and TRBJ1-1 for the parts outside the CDR3, the full variable domain is DGGITQSPKYLFRKEGQNVTLSCEQNLNHDAMYWYRQDPGQGLRLIYYSQIVNDFQKGDIAEGYSVSREKKESFPLTVTSAQKNPTAFYLCASSIGPQGSTEAFFGQGTRLTVV.

V gene TRBV19 combines with J gene TRBJ1-3; D might be TRBD1 (5 bases). Germline V CDR1 and CDR2: LNHDA, SQIVND (reference sequence). This CDR3 comprises 15 residues. Trimming cost V 9 bases and J 5 bases, with 20 bases left between them. The CDR3 bases are TGTGCCAGCCACCCGGGGGTCCTCGACAGAAACACCATATATTTT. Translated, it gives CASHPGVLDRNTIYF.

The chain uses TRBV10-2 and TRBJ1-1, with 7 bases that match TRBD1. Per the germline V gene, CDR1 is WSHSY and CDR2 is SAAADI. This CDR3 has 14 amino acids. V shed 6 bases and J 2 bases; nucleotides not matched to a gene: 6. CDR3 nucleotides: TGCGCCAGCAGGACCGGGACAGTTAACACTGAAGCTTTCTTT. It codes for CASRTGTVNTEAFF.

The CDR3 DNA reads TGTGCCAGCAGCTACGACGGAGCCAACACTGAAGCTTTCTTT. Protein: CASSYDGANTEAFF. The chain employs TRBV7-8 and TRBJ1-1; unclear D gene. The germline V and J ends were trimmed by 4 bases and 2 bases, with 11 bases remaining between them. Germline CDR1 SGHVS, CDR2 FQNEAQ. CDR3 size: 14 residues.

As DNA, the CDR3 is TGTGCCAGCAGCCAAGACGGCGGGAGGTACACCGGGGAGCTGTTTTTT. Encoded protein: CASSQDGGRYTGELFF. The chain employs TRBV4-2 and TRBJ2-2; 8 bases agree with TRBD2. Germline CDR1 is LGHNA and CDR2 is YNFKEQ. Trimming took 0 bases from V and 3 from J; bases not matched to a gene: 3. This CDR3 contains 16 residues.

A word on this clone: The junction does not match germline at one end; this may be a read error. V usage is TRBV30 and J usage is TRBJ2-3; maybe TRBD2 (5 bases). CDR3 size: 14 residues. Germline V lookup: CDR1 GTSNPN, CDR2 SVGIG (reference sequence). DNA of the CDR3: TGTGCCTGGAGTGTGACCCAGGAGGCGGATAAGCAGTATTTT. It is translated as CAWSVTQEADKQYF.